The 28 T cell receptor beta chains presented below share a single source sample, sequenced in a study of cytomegalovirus exposure and HLA in healthy donors. The method was immunoSEQ multiplex PCR; TCRdb's version includes in-frame clones alone and lacks a portion of them. Of about 130,000 clones listed, 85% to 90% are singletons. The sequenced sample was PBMCs. The receptors originated from a woman aged 18 to 35 in good health and CMV-seronegative.

V and J are TRBV15 and TRBJ1-5; D might be TRBD1 (5 bases). V was pared by 0 bases and J by 3 bases, with 9 bases between. The CDR3 covers 15 residues. From germline, CDR1 is LNHNV and CDR2 YYDKDF (reference sequence). CDR3 sequence: CATSRDRGNNQPQHF. The CDR3 DNA sequence: TGTGCCACCAGCAGAGATCGGGGGAACAATCAGCCCCAGCATTTT. The full variable domain, with the rest looked up from reference TRBV15 and TRBJ1-5, is DAMVIQNPRYQVTQFGKPVTLSCSQTLNHNVMYWYQQKSSQAPKLLFHYYDKDFNNEADTPDNFQSRRPNTSFCFLDIRSPGLGDTAMYLCATSRDRGNNQPQHFGDGTRLSIL.

This clone has a handful of counts. V gene TRBV7-3 combines with J gene TRBJ2-3, with D uncertain. V was trimmed by 5 bases and J by 11 bases, leaving 20 bases between them. The CDR3 loop spans 14 amino acids. Germline assignment: CDR1 SGHTA and CDR2 FQGTGA. CDR3 amino acids: CASSPSSADEVQYF. In DNA form, the CDR3 reads TGTGCCAGCAGCCCCTCCTCGGCAGACGAGGTGCAGTATTTT. Based on the CDR3 plus reference TRBV7-3 and TRBJ2-3, the full variable domain is GAGVSQTPSNKVTEKGKYVELRCDPISGHTALYWYRQSLGQGPEFLIYFQGTGAADDSGLPNDRFFAVRPEGSVSTLKIQRTERGDSAVYLCASSPSSADEVQYFGPGTRLTVL.

The rearrangement uses TRBV6-6 and TRBJ2-7; TRBD1 aligns across 7 bases. V lost 4 bases and J lost 3; bases outside the gene matches: 6. Germline V gives CDR1 MNHNY, CDR2 SVGAGI (reference sequence). The length of the CDR3 is 14 residues. The CDR3 DNA sequence: TGTGCCAGCAGTTGGAGACAGGGCGGCTACGAGCAGTACTTC. This codes for CASSWRQGGYEQYF.

V and J are TRBV11-2 and TRBJ2-5, with 8 positions matching TRBD2. The germline CDR1 and CDR2 sequences are SGHAT and FQNNGV. The CDR3 extends over 17 amino acids. V shed 5 bases and J 4 bases; nucleotides not matched to a gene: 15. The CDR3 loop is CASSQGDLAGIAETQYF. The CDR3 DNA reads as TGTGCCAGCAGCCAGGGCGACCTAGCGGGTATTGCAGAGACCCAGTACTTC.

This sequence joins TRBV7-9 and TRBJ1-1, with D perhaps matching TRBD1 (5 bases). Looked up from germline, CDR1 is SEHNR and CDR2 is FQNEAQ (reference sequence). CDR3 length: 19 residues. Between the trimmed V and J ends, which lost 5 bases and 6 bases, there was a span of 31 bases. The CDR3 region has the DNA TGTGCCAGCAGCCTCAGTCGGTTCCGTCGGGACTCCTTTCCACCTGAAGCTTTCTTT. This sequence encodes CASSLSRFRRDSFPPEAFF.

The gene calls are TRBV18 and TRBJ2-5, with D unresolved. Trimming shortened V by 3 bases and J by 2 bases, and 16 bases separated the two germline ends. The CDR3 covers 16 residues. Germline loops: CDR1 KGHSH, CDR2 LQKENI. The CDR3 DNA is TGTGCCAGCTCACCGGAACGGAGCAGTGGTCAAGAGACCCAGTACTTC. Translating it yields CASSPERSSGQETQYF.

The genes are TRBV11-2 and TRBJ1-3; D may be TRBD1 (6 bases). The germline V gene has CDR1 SGHAT and CDR2 FQNNGV. Deletions cut 4 bases from V and 2 bases from J, with 12 bases between. The CDR3 is made up of 15 amino acids. CDR3 loop: CASSSRTGTGNTIYF. The CDR3 DNA reads as TGTGCCAGCAGCTCCCGTACAGGGACTGGAAACACCATATATTTT.

The chain carries TRBV19 and TRBJ2-7; D gene ambiguous. Germline-derived CDR1 and CDR2 are LNHDA and SQIVND (reference sequence). The CDR3 sequence is 13 residues long. Trimming shortened V by 3 bases and J by 5 bases, and 11 bases separated the two germline ends. The CDR3: CASSMRRVNEQYF. The CDR3 DNA reads as TGTGCCAGTAGTATGCGCCGAGTCAACGAGCAGTACTTC.

The CDR3 loop is CASEGNTIYF. In DNA form, the CDR3 reads TGTGCCAGCGAGGGAAACACCATATATTTT. The chain uses TRBV6-6 and TRBJ1-3; unclear D gene. Germline CDR1 and CDR2: MNHNY and SVGAGI (reference sequence). This CDR3 has 10 amino acids. Trimming took 8 bases from V and 4 from J, leaving 3 bases between them.

The J gene is TRBJ2-5, the V gene TRBV10-3; tentatively, D is TRBD2 (6 bases). The V gene's germline CDR1 is ENHRY and CDR2 SYGVKD. This CDR3 is built from 14 residues. Trimming shortened V by 10 bases and J by 0 bases, and 15 bases separated the two germline ends. DNA for the CDR3: TGTGCCACTGGGGACGGGGGTTACCAAGAGACCCAGTACTTC. This sequence encodes CATGDGGYQETQYF.

The count of this clone is one. This chain connects TRBV18 to TRBJ2-5; 12 bases align to TRBD2. The J segment lost 2 bases and the V segment lost 3 bases, leaving 4 bases of the junction unmatched. Germline V gene sequence: CDR1 KGHSH, CDR2 LQKENI. The CDR3 loop spans 16 amino acids. CDR3 protein: CASSPLAGGSQETQYF. The CDR3 DNA is TGTGCCAGCTCACCCCTAGCGGGGGGGTCGCAAGAGACCCAGTACTTC.

The chain carries TRBV6-5 and TRBJ2-2; D remains ambiguous. The CDR3 has 13 amino acids. Trimming pared 0 bases from V and 4 bases from J, leaving 3 bases between. Per germline, CDR1 MNHEY and CDR2 SVGAGI. Written as DNA, the CDR3 is TGTGCCAGCAGTTACTCCTCCACCGGGGAGCTGTTTTTT. Translating gives CASSYSSTGELFF.

This clone has only one observation. DNA of the CDR3: TGTGCCAGCAGCAGGGACAGGGCGGTCTGGCCCCAGCATTTT. As protein: CASSRDRAVWPQHF. The chain couples TRBV6-1 to TRBJ1-5; 9 bases match TRBD1. The V segment lost 6 bases and the J segment 9 bases; nucleotides outside the gene matches: 9. Germline loops: CDR1 MNHNS, CDR2 SASEGT. This CDR3 region has 14 residues.

The V gene is TRBV7-9, the J gene TRBJ1-5; D remains ambiguous. Germline V gene data show CDR1 as SEHNR and CDR2 as FQNEAQ (reference sequence). There are 13 residues in the CDR3. Trimming took off 1 base at V and 3 bases at J, with 4 bases between the two ends. CDR3 protein: CASSLGPNQPQHF. In nucleotides, the CDR3 is TGTGCCAGCAGCTTAGGGCCCAATCAGCCCCAGCATTTT.

The J gene is TRBJ2-7, the V gene TRBV4-1; 8 nucleotides match TRBD1. The CDR3 is made up of 14 amino acids. The trim removed 1 base at V and 3 bases at J, leaving 2 bases unmatched. CDR1 MGHRA and CDR2 YSYEKL come from the germline V gene. The CDR3 bases are TGCGCCAGCAGCCAAGGCAGGGGGCGCTACGAGCAGTACTTC. Its protein product is CASSQGRGRYEQYF.

The CDR3: CASRTGESTDTQYF. The CDR3 nucleotides read TGTGCCAGCAGAACAGGAGAAAGCACAGATACGCAGTATTTT. The chain joins TRBV6-5 to TRBJ2-3; D is perhaps TRBD1 (5 bases). Trimming removed 6 bases from V and 0 bases from J, with 10 bases in between. This CDR3 region has 14 residues. Per germline, CDR1 MNHEY and CDR2 SVGAGI.

The V gene is TRBV5-1, the J gene TRBJ2-1; the match to TRBD1 covers 7 bases. The J segment lost 2 bases and the V segment lost 0 bases, leaving 5 bases of the junction unmatched. This CDR3 spans 16 amino acids. CDR1 and CDR2 from the germline V gene are SGHRS and YFSETQ. CDR3 amino acids: CASSLAGTDPYNEQFF. The DNA for the CDR3 is TGCGCCAGCAGCTTGGCCGGGACAGACCCCTACAATGAGCAGTTCTTC.

The chain combines TRBV5-1 with TRBJ2-7, with D uncertain. V was pared by 7 bases and J by 4 bases, with 12 bases between. This CDR3 contains 12 residues. Germline V gene lookup returns CDR1 SGHRS and CDR2 YFSETQ. CDR3 amino acids: CASPHSWYEQYF. For the CDR3, the DNA is TGCGCCAGCCCGCATAGTTGGTACGAGCAGTACTTC.

The chain employs TRBV19 and TRBJ2-7; D might be TRBD1 (6 bases). The CDR3 is 14 amino acids. CDR1 and CDR2 (germline): LNHDA, SQIVND (reference sequence). V was trimmed by 6 bases and J by 3 bases, leaving 15 bases between them. CDR3 sequence (DNA): TGTGCCAGTAGGCAGGACAGCAAACTCTACGAGCAGTACTTC. Translating gives CASRQDSKLYEQYF.

V and J are TRBV7-2 and TRBJ1-6, with unresolved D. The germline V gene has CDR1 SGHTA and CDR2 FQGNSA. This CDR3 spans 12 amino acids. The V and J ends lost 5 bases and 13 bases respectively, with 12 bases between them. Here the CDR3 reads CASSPAGNPLHF. CDR3 nucleotide sequence: TGTGCCAGCAGCCCCGCGGGGAACCCCCTCCACTTT. The variable domain in full, with the rest retrieved from reference TRBV7-2 and TRBJ1-6, is GAGVSQSPSNKVTEKGKDVELRCDPISGHTALYWYRQSLGQGLEFLIYFQGNSAPDKSGLPSDRFSAERTGGSVSTLTIQRTQQEDSAVYLCASSPAGNPLHFGNGTRLTVT.

V and J are TRBV5-1 and TRBJ1-2, with 9 bases identical to TRBD1. Trimming at V came to 1 base and at J to 1 base, leaving 2 bases not matched to a gene. Per the germline V gene, CDR1 is SGHRS and CDR2 is YFSETQ. This CDR3 is 15 amino acids long. The CDR3, as DNA: TGCGCCAGCAGCTTGCAGGACAGGGGTAACTATGGCTACACCTTC. Its translation is CASSLQDRGNYGYTF.

This clone was observed once. The V gene is TRBV5-4, the J gene TRBJ2-7, with D perhaps TRBD2 (6 bases). The V end lost 0 bases, the J end lost 2 bases, and 12 bases lay between the germline ends. This CDR3 has 15 amino acids. The germline gives CDR1 SGHNT, CDR2 YYREEE (reference sequence). The CDR3 protein is CASSLGGAAPYEQYF. The CDR3 bases are TGTGCCAGCAGCTTGGGCGGGGCCGCTCCCTACGAGCAGTACTTC.

A single count supports this clone. J is TRBJ1-2 and V is TRBV9, with D possibly being TRBD1 (5 bases). V was shortened by 0 bases and J by 3 bases, with 9 bases between the two germline ends. The V gene's germline CDR1 is SGDLS and CDR2 YYNGEE. The CDR3 spans 14 residues. The CDR3 loop is CASSVGQGDYGYTF. The CDR3 nucleotides are TGTGCCAGCAGCGTAGGTCAAGGGGACTATGGCTACACCTTC.

A few counts support this clone. V is TRBV7-2 and J is TRBJ1-2; D is unclear. The germline V gene encodes CDR1 SGHTA and CDR2 FQGNSA. The V end was cut by 3 bases, the J end by 2 bases, with 10 bases between. CDR3 length: 14 amino acids. CDR3 region: CASSLLAGNYGYTF. In DNA form, the CDR3 reads TGTGCCAGCAGCTTGTTGGCGGGAAACTATGGCTACACCTTC.

The chain is built from TRBV7-9 and TRBJ2-5, with TRBD2 matching over 10 bases. V shed 2 bases and J 1 base; nucleotides not matched to a gene: 1. CDR1 and CDR2 (germline): SEHNR, FQNEAQ (reference sequence). The CDR3 is 15 residues long. The CDR3 coding sequence is TGTGCCAGCAGCTTAACTAGCGGGGTCCAAGAGACCCAGTACTTC. Translation gives CASSLTSGVQETQYF.

This clone was found once. V is TRBV5-1 and J is TRBJ2-1; 10 nucleotides agree with TRBD2. Trimming cost V 0 bases and J 4 bases; bases outside gene matches: 10. The CDR3 is 18 amino acids. Germline V gene sequence: CDR1 SGHRS, CDR2 YFSETQ. CDR3 sequence: CASSLELAGRERYNEQFF. CDR3 sequence (DNA): TGCGCCAGCAGCTTGGAACTAGCGGGGAGGGAAAGATACAATGAGCAGTTCTTC.

This clone occurred once. The chain links TRBV25-1 to TRBJ1-1, with TRBD1 matching over 9 bases. The CDR3 is 14 amino acids. CDR1 and CDR2 from the germline V gene are MGHDK and SYGVNS. The V segment lost 8 bases and the J segment 5 bases; nucleotides outside the gene matches: 9. This chain's CDR3 is CASGDRVGRTEAFF. The CDR3 DNA reads TGTGCCAGCGGGGACAGGGTGGGAAGGACTGAAGCTTTCTTT. The variable domain in full, with the rest retrieved from reference TRBV25-1 and TRBJ1-1, is EADIYQTPRYLVIGTGKKITLECSQTMGHDKMYWYQQDPGMELHLIHYSYGVNSTEKGDLSSESTVSRIRTEHFPLTLESARPSHTSQYLCASGDRVGRTEAFFGQGTRLTVV.

The genes are TRBV19 and TRBJ2-3; possibly TRBD2 for D (7 bases). This CDR3 is 15 amino acids long. The V gene's germline CDR1 is LNHDA and CDR2 SQIVND (reference sequence). V lost 4 bases to trimming and J lost 9 bases, with 20 bases between them. The CDR3 loop is CASSNAGGLPGTQYF. The CDR3 DNA sequence: TGTGCCAGTAGTAACGCCGGGGGGCTCCCCGGGACGCAGTATTTT. Filled out from reference TRBV19 and TRBJ2-3, the complete variable domain reads DGGITQSPKYLFRKEGQNVTLSCEQNLNHDAMYWYRQDPGQGLRLIYYSQIVNDFQKGDIAEGYSVSREKKESFPLTVTSAQKNPTAFYLCASSNAGGLPGTQYFGPGTRLTVL.